Each of the 15 T cell receptor beta chains below was sequenced from the same sample in a study of T cells after yellow fever vaccination. TCRdb redid the calling of the 5' RACE reads with MiXCR, one entry per CDR3 protein. Of approximately 300,000 distinct CDR3 sequences in the sample, around 7.3% were seen once. Specimen: PBMCs, collected roughly seven weeks after the first yellow fever vaccination. All receptors derive from a man younger than 35 who received the YFV17D yellow fever vaccine.

The chain uses TRBV18 and TRBJ2-1; TRBD1 might be the D (6 bases). Trimming shortened V by 2 bases and J by 9 bases, and 14 bases separated the two germline ends. The CDR3 extends over 14 amino acids. CDR1 and CDR2 (germline): KGHSH, LQKENI. The CDR3 DNA sequence: TGTGCCAGCTCACCATCCCTCGCGGACAGTGAGCAGTTCTTC. Protein: CASSPSLADSEQFF.

This clonotype was detected a few times. The J gene is TRBJ2-2, the V gene TRBV24-1; 7 nucleotides align to TRBD2. This CDR3 contains 16 residues. CDR1 KGHDR and CDR2 SFDVKD come from the germline V gene. With 3 bases clipped from V and 6 bases from J, the junction kept 9 bases outside the gene matches. CDR3 sequence reads: CATSDPGKGRAGELFF. The CDR3 DNA sequence: TGTGCCACCAGTGATCCCGGGAAGGGGAGGGCCGGGGAGCTGTTTTTT.

This clonotype was counted only a few times. The rearrangement links TRBV5-1 to TRBJ1-1; D is unclear. V lost 0 bases and J 6 bases, leaving 12 bases between the germline ends. In germline, CDR1 is SGHRS, CDR2 YFSETQ. The CDR3 contains 14 residues. The CDR3 here is CASSLDSGFAEAFF. The CDR3 DNA follows: TGCGCCAGCAGCTTGGATTCCGGGTTCGCTGAAGCTTTCTTT. Drawing the rest from reference TRBV5-1 and TRBJ1-1, the complete variable domain is KAGVTQTPRYLIKTRGQQVTLSCSPISGHRSVSWYQQTPGQGLQFLFEYFSETQRNKGNFPGRFSGRQFSNSRSEMNVSTLELGDSALYLCASSLDSGFAEAFFGQGTRLTVV.

This clonotype has just a few counts. The chain employs TRBV7-2 and TRBJ1-1; 9 nucleotides align to TRBD1. The CDR3 runs 15 residues. Germline V gene data show CDR1 as SGHTA and CDR2 as FQGNSA. Germline trimming cut 5 bases from V and 1 base from J; bases unmatched to any gene: 5. As DNA, the CDR3 is TGTGCCAGCAGCCCCTGGACAGGGGAGAACACTGAAGCTTTCTTT. This translates into CASSPWTGENTEAFF.

This chain uses TRBV6-5 with TRBJ2-7; D unresolved. This CDR3 region has 14 residues. Trimming took off 4 bases at V and 2 bases at J, with 12 bases between the two ends. CDR1 MNHEY and CDR2 SVGAGI come from the germline V gene. Here the CDR3 reads CASSSSLSPYEQYF. CDR3 nucleotides: TGTGCCAGCAGTTCCAGCCTGTCACCCTACGAGCAGTACTTC.

This clonotype was observed a few times. V is TRBV19 and J is TRBJ2-1; 9 nucleotides agree with TRBD2. Germline CDR1 is LNHDA and CDR2 is SQIVND (reference sequence). The CDR3 is 18 residues long. V trimming: 7 bases; J trimming: 10 bases; junction bases outside the gene matches: 23. Here the CDR3 reads CASTEYYFSGRPGREQFF. CDR3 nucleotides: TGTGCCAGTACCGAATACTACTTCAGCGGGAGGCCGGGGAGGGAGCAGTTCTTC.

A few counts support this clonotype. The J gene is TRBJ1-1, the V gene TRBV7-9, with 7 bases matching TRBD1. This CDR3 has 16 residues. Germline loops: CDR1 SEHNR, CDR2 FQNEAQ (reference sequence). Losses at the gene ends were 2 bases for V and 3 bases for J; bases not matched to a gene: 9. The CDR3: CASSLWEGARYTEAFF. The CDR3 DNA is TGTGCCAGCAGCTTATGGGAGGGGGCGCGATACACTGAAGCTTTCTTT.

This clonotype has only a few counts. V usage is TRBV6-5 and J usage is TRBJ2-1, with D uncertain. The germline V gene encodes CDR1 MNHEY and CDR2 SVGAGI. The CDR3 runs 15 residues. V was trimmed by 0 bases and J by 6 bases, leaving 12 bases between them. CDR3 sequence (DNA): TGTGCCAGCAGTTACTCGAATCGAGGCGGCAATGAGCAGTTCTTC. It encodes CASSYSNRGGNEQFF.

This clonotype appeared a few times. The chain is built from TRBV15 and TRBJ2-3; no firm D call. The CDR3 runs to 13 residues. Germline assignment: CDR1 LNHNV and CDR2 YYDKDF (reference sequence). V was pared by 6 bases and J by 0 bases, with 7 bases between. CDR3 sequence (DNA): TGTGCCACCAGGGGCTTAAGCACAGATACGCAGTATTTT. This encodes CATRGLSTDTQYF.

This clonotype has a handful of counts. The rearrangement links TRBV19 to TRBJ2-2; D ambiguous. Trimming left V 8 bases short and J 6 bases short, with 7 bases between. CDR3 length equals 11 residues. Germline lookup yields CDR1 LNHDA and CDR2 SQIVND (reference sequence). CDR3 sequence (DNA): TGTGCCAGTGGTTATGCCGGGGAGCTGTTTTTT. Its translation: CASGYAGELFF.

This clonotype was found many times. This chain links TRBV29-1 with TRBJ2-1, with 10 bases matching TRBD1. From germline, CDR1 is SQVTM and CDR2 ANQGSEA. Trimming cost V 6 bases and J 7 bases; bases outside gene matches: 3. CDR3 length: 12 amino acids. The CDR3 nucleotides read TGCAGCGTGAGGGACAGGGGTAATGAGCAGTTCTTC. It encodes CSVRDRGNEQFF.

This clonotype has more than one count but fewer than ten. V is TRBV4-2 and J is TRBJ1-1; D call uncertain. The CDR3 contains 14 residues. Germline V gives CDR1 LGHNA, CDR2 YNFKEQ. Trimming removed 4 bases at V and 1 base at J, with 10 bases between. The CDR3 region has the DNA TGTGCCAGCAGCCCCGGGGAGGGGAACACTGAAGCTTTCTTT. It codes for CASSPGEGNTEAFF.

This clonotype came up a few times. The chain uses TRBV18 and TRBJ2-1, with 10 bases fitting TRBD1. Germline V gene sequence: CDR1 KGHSH, CDR2 LQKENI. The CDR3 has 16 residues. J was trimmed by 4 bases and V by 4 bases; bases with no gene match: 7. CDR3 sequence: CASSRRTGGIYNEQFF. The CDR3 DNA is TGTGCCAGCTCACGTCGGACAGGGGGTATTTACAATGAGCAGTTCTTC. The whole variable domain, filled in from reference TRBV18 and TRBJ2-1, reads NAGVMQNPRHLVRRRGQEARLRCSPMKGHSHVYWYRQLPEEGLKFMVYLQKENIIDESGMPKERFSAEFPKEGPSILRIQQVVRGDSAAYFCASSRRTGGIYNEQFFGPGTRLTVL.

This clonotype was observed a few times. The chain combines TRBV27 with TRBJ2-7, with 9 bases matching TRBD1. The CDR3 runs to 16 residues. V was clipped by 4 bases and J by 1 base; unmatched bases: 8. CDR1 is MNHEY, CDR2 SMNVEV, per germline (reference sequence). In DNA form, the CDR3 reads TGTGCCAGCAGTTCCGGGACAGGGTTGAGGTCCTACGAGCAGTACTTC. Translation: CASSSGTGLRSYEQYF.

This chain joins TRBV6-5 and TRBJ2-5; D is unclear. This CDR3 contains 13 residues. V lost 4 bases and J lost 5, with 11 bases in between. In germline, CDR1 is MNHEY, CDR2 SVGAGI. In nucleotides, the CDR3 is TGTGCCAGCAGTTCGGACCCGTGGGAGACCCAGTACTTC. It encodes CASSSDPWETQYF.